This record covers a single TCR beta chain. The sample originates from a study of blood T cell repertoires in COVID-19. Study as a whole: The United States, Italy and Spain supplied acute and convalescent COVID-19 samples. Nucleic acid was either cDNA or gDNA, and it came from T cells, B-cell-depleted T cells, or PBMCs.

With 6 bases clipped from V and 8 bases from J, the junction kept 3 bases outside the gene matches. This CDR3 comprises 13 residues. CDR1 and CDR2 from the germline V gene are MNHEY and SVGAGI. Study processing details: Using reference gene primer amplification, nucleated cell counts were estimated. Produced via immunoSEQ multiplex PCR; TCRdb's table is partial and in-frame only. V, J and clone size were drawn from that table, and D and trimming were deduced from the DNA. The sample has 270,000 or so clones, around nine tenths seen once. Sequencing was performed on peripheral blood. This TCR derives from a man aged 40-49 years with active or convalescent COVID-19. This rearrangement joins TRBV6-5 to TRBJ2-1; 11 nucleotides line up with TRBD1. The CDR3 nucleotides are TGTGCCAGCAGAGGACAGGGGGCCTATGAGCAGTTCTTC. Its protein is CASRGQGAYEQFF.